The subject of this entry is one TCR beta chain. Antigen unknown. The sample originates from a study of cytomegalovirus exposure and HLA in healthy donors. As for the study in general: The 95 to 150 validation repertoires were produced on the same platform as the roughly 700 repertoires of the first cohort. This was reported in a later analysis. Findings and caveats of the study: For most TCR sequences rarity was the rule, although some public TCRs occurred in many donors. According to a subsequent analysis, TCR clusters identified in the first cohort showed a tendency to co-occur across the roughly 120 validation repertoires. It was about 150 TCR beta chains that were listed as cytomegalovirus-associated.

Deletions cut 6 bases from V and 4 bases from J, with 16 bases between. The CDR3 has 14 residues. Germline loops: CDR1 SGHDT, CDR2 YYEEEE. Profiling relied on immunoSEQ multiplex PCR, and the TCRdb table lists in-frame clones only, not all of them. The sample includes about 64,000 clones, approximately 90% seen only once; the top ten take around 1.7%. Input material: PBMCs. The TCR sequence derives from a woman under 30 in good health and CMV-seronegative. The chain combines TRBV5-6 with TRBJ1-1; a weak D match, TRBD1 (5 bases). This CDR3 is CASTHRRGGTEAFF. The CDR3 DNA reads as TGTGCCAGCACCCACCGGCGGGGGGGCACTGAAGCTTTCTTT. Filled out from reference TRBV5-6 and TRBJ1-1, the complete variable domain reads DAGVTQSPTHLIKTRGQQVTLRCSPKSGHDTVSWYQQALGQGPQFIFQYYEEEERQRGNFPDRFSGHQFPNYSSELNVNALLLGDSALYLCASTHRRGGTEAFFGQGTRLTVV.